The next 23 T cell receptor beta chains were all read from a single sample in a study of response to subunit inactivated influenza vaccine. TCRdb independently ran MiXCR on the RT-PCR reads; one entry per CDR3 protein. The sample yields some 190,000 distinct CDR3 sequences, about 15% seen once. Sample: CD8+ T cells sorted from PBMCs, taken about 5 days after vaccination. Receptors originate from a man aged 50-59 years who received an inactivated influenza vaccine.

This clonotype has just a few counts. This rearrangement joins TRBV2 to TRBJ2-5; no reliable D call. Trimming removed 4 bases at V and 2 bases at J, with 8 bases between. Germline V gene data show CDR1 as SNHLY and CDR2 as FYNNEI. The length of the CDR3 is 13 residues. The DNA of the CDR3 is TGTGCCAGCAGTGCGTATAGACAAGAGACCCAGTACTTC. Its translation is CASSAYRQETQYF.

At least ten counts were recorded for this clonotype. The chain combines TRBV5-1 with TRBJ2-3; D unclear. CDR3 length: 15 amino acids. Trimming took 7 bases from V and 2 from J, leaving 17 bases between them. Germline assignment: CDR1 SGHRS and CDR2 YFSETQ. CDR3 nucleotides: TGCGCCAGCGGTAAGGAGCGAGTCAACACAGATACGCAGTATTTT. It yields the protein CASGKERVNTDTQYF.

Notes on this clonotype: Compared with germline, one end of the junction differs, possibly owing to a read error. The V call is TRBV20-1, the J call TRBJ2-5, with D perhaps TRBD2 (6 bases). The CDR3 contains 14 residues. The germline gives CDR1 DFQATT, CDR2 SNEGSKA (reference sequence). CDR3 amino acids: CSARAGMPQETQYF. CDR3 DNA sequence: TGCAGTGCCAGAGCGGGCATGCCTCAAGAGACCCAGTACTTC.

The rearrangement uses TRBV7-9 and TRBJ2-7; TRBD2 aligns across 9 bases. V shed 2 bases, J shed 2 bases, and the junction held 4 bases outside the gene matches. The CDR3 is 15 amino acids. Germline lookup yields CDR1 SEHNR and CDR2 FQNEAQ (reference sequence). The CDR3 protein is CASSLRAGGPYEQYF. The CDR3 coding sequence is TGTGCCAGCAGCTTAAGGGCGGGAGGGCCCTACGAGCAGTACTTC.

V and J are TRBV4-3 and TRBJ2-1; D call uncertain. V shed 0 bases and J shed 6 bases, with 12 bases lying between them. The CDR3 is 15 amino acids. Germline V gene sequence: CDR1 LGHNA, CDR2 YSLEER. The CDR3 loop is CASSQDLDSGNEQFF. In DNA, the CDR3 is TGCGCCAGCAGCCAAGATTTGGATTCGGGCAATGAGCAGTTCTTC.

The CDR3 loop is CATSREESYEQYF. CDR3 nucleotide sequence: TGTGCCACCAGCAGAGAGGAGTCCTACGAGCAGTACTTC. This chain links TRBV15 with TRBJ2-7; no reliable D call. V was cut by 0 bases and J by 1 base, with 4 bases left in between. Germline V gene lookup returns CDR1 LNHNV and CDR2 YYDKDF (reference sequence). This CDR3 spans 13 amino acids.

V is TRBV20-1 and J is TRBJ2-1; D may match TRBD1 or TRBD2 (6 bases each). With 6 bases removed from V and 3 bases from J, the gap between germline ends came to 15 bases. The germline V gene has CDR1 DFQATT and CDR2 SNEGSKA (reference sequence). The CDR3 loop spans 14 amino acids. The CDR3 loop reads CSAEGDLVYNEQFF. The CDR3 coding sequence is TGCAGTGCGGAGGGGGACCTCGTCTACAATGAGCAGTTCTTC.

This clonotype was counted between two and nine times. V usage is TRBV27 and J usage is TRBJ1-1; the D is unclear. Trimming shortened V by 6 bases and J by 0 bases, and 11 bases separated the two germline ends. The CDR3 length is 14 residues. In germline, CDR1 is MNHEY, CDR2 SMNVEV (reference sequence). The CDR3 coding sequence is TGTGCCAGCAGCCAGACGGGGATGAACACTGAAGCTTTCTTT. This encodes CASSQTGMNTEAFF.

V gene TRBV12-3 or TRBV12-4 combines with J gene TRBJ2-1; 7 bases line up with TRBD2. The CDR3 contains 15 residues. V shed 1 base, J shed 4 bases, and the junction held 4 bases outside the gene matches. The CDR3 nucleotides are TGTGCCAGCAGTTTAGGGCGGGGGACTTACAATGAGCAGTTCTTC. This sequence encodes CASSLGRGTYNEQFF.

This clonotype was observed many times. This rearrangement joins TRBV20-1 to TRBJ1-5, with TRBD1 as a possible D gene (5 bases). Trimming took off 3 bases at V and 6 bases at J, with 18 bases between the two ends. This CDR3 is built from 15 residues. Germline V gene sequence: CDR1 DFQATT, CDR2 SNEGSKA (reference sequence). CDR3 in amino acids: CSASSSSTASQPQHF. CDR3 DNA sequence: TGCAGTGCTAGTAGTTCGTCGACAGCCTCTCAGCCCCAGCATTTT.

This clonotype was counted between two and nine times. The chain links TRBV29-1 to TRBJ2-7, with D maybe TRBD2 (6 bases). CDR1 and CDR2 (germline): SQVTM, ANQGSEA. Trimming cost V 5 bases and J 2 bases, with 13 bases left between them. This CDR3 spans 13 amino acids. The CDR3 reads CSVLLGLAYEQYF. CDR3 bases: TGCAGCGTTCTGTTGGGACTGGCCTACGAGCAGTACTTC.

There are many counts of this clonotype. The DNA of the CDR3 is TGCGCCAGCAGCCAAGTGGTCAGCCTGAACACTGAAGCTTTCTTT. It yields the protein CASSQVVSLNTEAFF. The chain uses TRBV4-1 and TRBJ1-1; D call uncertain. Trimming removed 1 base from V and 0 bases from J, with 9 bases in between. The CDR3 contains 15 residues. Germline V gives CDR1 MGHRA, CDR2 YSYEKL.

This clonotype has just a few counts. The rearrangement links TRBV29-1 to TRBJ2-3; D gene unclear. The CDR3 has 12 residues. Trimming shortened V by 0 bases and J by 4 bases, and 5 bases separated the two germline ends. The germline gives CDR1 SQVTM, CDR2 ANQGSEA. The CDR3 DNA reads TGCAGCGTTGAAGATCGACCAGATACGCAGTATTTT. Translation gives CSVEDRPDTQYF.

By frequency in the sample, this clonotype is medium-sized. The CDR3 DNA sequence: TGTGCCAGCAGCTTGGGAGTGGATGAGCAGTTCTTC. Its translation is CASSLGVDEQFF. This chain connects TRBV7-8 to TRBJ2-1; D may be TRBD2 (5 bases). Germline assignment: CDR1 SGHVS and CDR2 FQNEAQ. V lost 3 bases, J lost 8 bases, and 8 bases lay in between. CDR3 length: 12 residues.

The count of this clonotype is one. The chain uses TRBV15 and TRBJ2-7, with D unresolved. This CDR3 region has 12 residues. Germline-derived CDR1 and CDR2 are LNHNV and YYDKDF (reference sequence). The V end was cut by 1 base, the J end by 2 bases, with 3 bases between. CDR3: CATSRGTYEQYF. Here the CDR3 DNA reads TGTGCCACCAGCAGAGGGACCTACGAGCAGTACTTC.

In its sample, this clonotype was seen a few times. This chain connects TRBV3-1 to TRBJ2-5; TRBD2 is a possible D gene (6 bases). Germline V gene sequence: CDR1 LGHDT, CDR2 YNNKEL (reference sequence). The CDR3 runs 16 residues. Deletions cut 1 base from V and 1 base from J, with 13 bases between. The CDR3 sequence is CASSQVGGIVQETQYF. The CDR3 DNA follows: TGTGCCAGCAGCCAAGTTGGGGGGATTGTCCAAGAGACCCAGTACTTC.

This chain uses TRBV20-1 with TRBJ2-5, with D perhaps being TRBD1 or TRBD2 (5 bases each). Germline V lookup: CDR1 DFQATT, CDR2 SNEGSKA (reference sequence). The CDR3 consists of 12 residues. CDR3: CTWMGVQETQYF. In nucleotides, the CDR3 is TGCACCTGGATGGGGGTCCAAGAGACCCAGTACTTC.

In its sample, this clonotype was seen a few times. The CDR3 here is CASTDYRGRRTGELFF. Written as DNA, the CDR3 is TGTGCCAGCACAGACTACAGGGGGCGAAGGACCGGGGAGCTGTTTTTT. The gene calls are TRBV27 and TRBJ2-2, with 9 bases fitting TRBD1. The CDR3 is 16 residues long. The V segment lost 7 bases and the J segment 5 bases; nucleotides outside the gene matches: 11. From germline, CDR1 is MNHEY and CDR2 SMNVEV (reference sequence).

This clonotype was recorded at least ten times. Written as DNA, the CDR3 is TGTGCCAGCACCGGACCCCCAGGGACTAGCGGGACCCCCGCGTACAATGAGCAGTTCTTC. Translating it yields CASTGPPGTSGTPAYNEQFF. This chain uses TRBV25-1 with TRBJ2-1; TRBD2 aligns across 13 bases. The CDR3 totals 20 residues. With 7 bases clipped from V and 4 bases from J, the junction kept 19 bases outside the gene matches. The V gene's germline CDR1 is MGHDK and CDR2 SYGVNS.

The chain employs TRBV7-2 and TRBJ2-7, with a tentative D call TRBD2 (5 bases). The CDR3 runs to 16 residues. Trimming took off 1 base at V and 3 bases at J, with 16 bases between the two ends. The germline gives CDR1 SGHTA, CDR2 FQGNSA. CDR3: CASSLGVVVGGYEQYF. CDR3 DNA sequence: TGTGCCAGCAGCTTAGGGGTAGTAGTTGGAGGCTACGAGCAGTACTTC. Full variable domain (missing parts from reference TRBV7-2 and TRBJ2-7): GAGVSQSPSNKVTEKGKDVELRCDPISGHTALYWYRQSLGQGLEFLIYFQGNSAPDKSGLPSDRFSAERTGGSVSTLTIQRTQQEDSAVYLCASSLGVVVGGYEQYFGPGTRLTVT.

The genes are TRBV7-6 and TRBJ2-2; D might be TRBD2 (5 bases). Germline V gene sequence: CDR1 SGHVS, CDR2 FNYEAQ. CDR3 length: 16 residues. V was cut by 3 bases and J by 2 bases, with 13 bases left in between. The DNA of the CDR3 is TGTGCCAGCAGCTTGGCATCTGAGGGCAACACCGGGGAGCTGTTTTTT. Translation: CASSLASEGNTGELFF.

This clonotype occurred a few times. In DNA form, the CDR3 reads TGTGCCAGCAGACCTGGGGGAGATTACGAGCAGTACTTC. It encodes CASRPGGDYEQYF. The chain has TRBV27 and TRBJ2-7, with D perhaps assigned TRBD1 or TRBD2 (5 bases each). This CDR3 contains 13 residues. The V end lost 6 bases, the J end lost 4 bases, and 13 bases lay between the germline ends. Germline CDR1 MNHEY, CDR2 SMNVEV (reference sequence).

This chain uses TRBV7-9 with TRBJ2-7, with TRBD2 identical over 7 bases. This CDR3 is 13 amino acids long. Germline CDR1 is SEHNR and CDR2 is FQNEAQ (reference sequence). Trimming took 5 bases from V and 6 from J; bases not matched to a gene: 7. CDR3 coding DNA: TGTGCCAGCAGCCTGGCTAGCGGAGCCGAGCAGTACTTC. Translation: CASSLASGAEQYF.